These 22 T cell receptor beta chains originate from one sample sequenced in a study of T cell repertoires in cytomegalovirus infection (dated by TCRdb to about 2019). This sample was sequenced with an Illumina HiSeq 1500. TCRdb reworked the public reads: Q25 trimming with fastp, MiXCR clone assembly, productive beta chains retained. Rows merge per CDR3 protein into single entries with the most common DNA and genes. The sample table shows 150,000 to 200,000 distinct CDR3 sequences, and roughly 27% are seen once. The ten largest account for just over 30% of the sample. Sequenced input: PBMCs. The source is a human donor in good health (CMV status not recorded). Some clones in this sample may be carry-over from other donors' samples.

This clonotype appeared a few times. The rearrangement uses TRBV11-1 and TRBJ2-6; D gene unclear. V lost 2 bases, J lost 2 bases, and 7 bases lay in between. Germline V CDR1 and CDR2: SGHAT, FQDESV (reference sequence). The CDR3 is 15 amino acids. This CDR3 is CASSLPLPGANVLTF. The DNA for the CDR3 is TGTGCCAGCAGCTTACCCTTACCTGGGGCCAACGTCCTGACTTTC.

This chain uses TRBV6-2 or TRBV6-3 with TRBJ1-2; 9 positions agree with TRBD1. V was pared by 6 bases and J by 4 bases, with 9 bases of the junction left unmatched. The germline V gene has CDR1 MNHEY and CDR2 SVGEGT. There are 15 residues in the CDR3. The CDR3 spells CASSSGTGRSYGYTF. The DNA of the CDR3 is TGTGCCAGCAGCTCCGGGACAGGGCGCAGCTATGGCTACACCTTC.

This rearrangement joins TRBV5-4 to TRBJ2-7, with D perhaps matching TRBD1 (5 bases). Per germline, CDR1 SGHNT and CDR2 YYREEE (reference sequence). This CDR3 spans 15 amino acids. The V end lost 1 base, the J end lost 0 bases, and 11 bases lay between the germline ends. The CDR3 reads CASSLRKQGSYEQYF. The CDR3 nucleotides read TGTGCCAGCAGCTTGAGGAAGCAGGGCTCCTACGAGCAGTACTTC.

The chain combines TRBV7-9 with TRBJ2-3; 9 bases line up with TRBD2. V was pared by 5 bases and J by 3 bases, with 6 bases of the junction left unmatched. Looked up from germline, CDR1 is SEHNR and CDR2 is FQNEAQ (reference sequence). The CDR3 is 15 amino acids. CDR3 sequence: CASSPTSGDTDTQYF. The CDR3 DNA reads as TGTGCCAGCAGCCCGACTAGCGGTGATACAGATACGCAGTATTTT.

The CDR3 here is CASRFTGPNTEAFF. DNA of the CDR3: TGCGCCAGCAGGTTCACAGGACCAAACACTGAAGCTTTCTTT. This rearrangement joins TRBV5-1 to TRBJ1-1; tentative D call: TRBD1 (5 bases). CDR3 length: 14 residues. With 5 bases removed from V and 2 bases from J, the gap between germline ends came to 13 bases. Germline values: CDR1 SGHRS, CDR2 YFSETQ.

The sample holds a few counts of this clonotype. The chain is built from TRBV6-2 or TRBV6-3 and TRBJ1-1; D is unclear. The length of the CDR3 is 17 residues. Germline V CDR1 and CDR2: MNHEY, SVGEGT. V was pared by 0 bases and J by 1 base, with 15 bases between. The CDR3 DNA reads as TGTGCCAGCAGTTACTCCCTAAACCGTGGACCGAACACTGAAGCTTTCTTT. Protein sequence: CASSYSLNRGPNTEAFF.

The chain links TRBV5-1 to TRBJ2-1; a weak D match, TRBD1 (6 bases). Trimming pared 4 bases from V and 0 bases from J, leaving 11 bases between. This CDR3 is 15 amino acids long. Germline V lookup: CDR1 SGHRS, CDR2 YFSETQ. CDR3 bases: TGCGCCAGCAGCACAGGGTACACCTCCTACAATGAGCAGTTCTTC. The encoded protein is CASSTGYTSYNEQFF.

This clonotype was recorded a few times. V and J are TRBV19 and TRBJ1-2; 9 nucleotides align to TRBD1. The length of the CDR3 is 16 residues. Germline V gives CDR1 LNHDA, CDR2 SQIVND (reference sequence). Losses at the gene ends were 10 bases for V and 3 bases for J; bases not matched to a gene: 15. The CDR3 region has the DNA TGTGCCATCCTGGACAGGGGCAGCCAGGGCGACTATGGCTACACCTTC. The encoded protein is CAILDRGSQGDYGYTF.

The chain carries TRBV11-2 and TRBJ1-1; D is uncertain. V gave up 2 bases and J gave up 6 bases, with 10 bases separating them. Germline CDR1 is SGHAT and CDR2 is FQNNGV. This CDR3 comprises 13 residues. DNA of the CDR3: TGTGCCAGCAGCTTAAATATGGGAGCTGAAGCTTTCTTT. Translation: CASSLNMGAEAFF.

This clonotype was seen repeatedly, ten times or more. V is TRBV5-1 and J is TRBJ2-7, with 8 bases aligning to TRBD2. CDR1 and CDR2 from the germline V gene are SGHRS and YFSETQ. CDR3 length: 16 residues. V trimming: 4 bases; J trimming: 5 bases; junction bases outside the gene matches: 14. In DNA, the CDR3 is TGCGCCAGCAGCCCAGGGGAAAGCGGGGGTTTAGACGAGCAGTACTTC. This encodes CASSPGESGGLDEQYF.

This rearrangement joins TRBV10-2 to TRBJ1-1; no firm D call. This CDR3 region has 11 residues. V shed 8 bases and J shed 1 base, with 5 bases lying between them. Germline V gives CDR1 WSHSY, CDR2 SAAADI. The CDR3 sequence is CASRGNTEAFF. For the CDR3, the DNA is TGCGCCAGCCGGGGGAACACTGAAGCTTTCTTT.

This clonotype was recorded a few times. V is TRBV7-9 and J is TRBJ1-1; D is possibly TRBD1 (6 bases). Trimming shortened V by 3 bases and J by 2 bases, and 10 bases separated the two germline ends. The CDR3 covers 14 residues. Germline CDR1 and CDR2: SEHNR and FQNEAQ (reference sequence). CDR3 in DNA: TGTGCCAGCAGCTTCCGGACAGTCAACACTGAAGCTTTCTTT. This codes for CASSFRTVNTEAFF.

The genes are TRBV6-5 and TRBJ1-5; tentative D call: TRBD1 (5 bases). V shed 5 bases and J shed 2 bases, with 13 bases lying between them. In germline, CDR1 is MNHEY, CDR2 SVGAGI. CDR3 size: 15 residues. CDR3 protein: CASSRREGGNQPQHF. In nucleotides, the CDR3 is TGTGCCAGCAGTAGGAGGGAAGGGGGCAATCAGCCCCAGCATTTT.

This clonotype was detected a few times. The chain is built from TRBV7-6 and TRBJ2-2, with D tentatively TRBD2 (5 bases). Germline V gives CDR1 SGHVS, CDR2 FNYEAQ. The germline V and J ends were trimmed by 5 bases and 6 bases, with 10 bases remaining between them. The CDR3 contains 13 residues. CDR3 in amino acids: CASSGRTPGELFF. As DNA, the CDR3 is TGTGCCAGCAGCGGTAGGACTCCCGGGGAGCTGTTTTTT.

This clonotype appeared once. The V and J genes are TRBV12-3 or TRBV12-4 and TRBJ2-1, with 12 bases identical to TRBD2. The CDR3 loop spans 15 amino acids. V lost 4 bases, J lost 8 bases, and 6 bases stayed unmatched. The CDR3: CASSSPSGGADEQFF. The CDR3 DNA is TGTGCCAGCAGTTCCCCTAGCGGGGGGGCTGATGAGCAGTTCTTC.

This chain links TRBV29-1 with TRBJ1-1, with a possible D match to TRBD1 (5 bases). CDR1 SQVTM and CDR2 ANQGSEA come from the germline V gene. The CDR3 is 12 amino acids. The V gene lost 7 bases and the J gene lost 7 bases, with 16 bases spanning the gap. CDR3 in amino acids: CSATPGPLEAFF. For the CDR3, the DNA is TGCAGCGCCACCCCAGGGCCCCTTGAAGCTTTCTTT.

The CDR3 loop is CASSYEGPHTDTQYF. The CDR3 DNA is TGTGCCAGCAGTTACGAGGGGCCCCACACAGATACGCAGTATTTT. The genes are TRBV6-2 or TRBV6-3 and TRBJ2-3; D is perhaps TRBD1 or TRBD2 (5 bases each). Trimming removed 2 bases at V and 2 bases at J, with 11 bases between. This CDR3 is built from 15 residues. Germline CDR1 and CDR2: MNHEY and SVGEGT.

The chain links TRBV7-6 to TRBJ2-2; D call uncertain. The CDR3 runs to 15 residues. The germline V gene encodes CDR1 SGHVS and CDR2 FNYEAQ. The V and J ends lost 1 base and 2 bases respectively, with 8 bases between them. The CDR3 reads CASSLGLLNTGELFF. CDR3 sequence (DNA): TGTGCCAGCAGCTTAGGGCTACTCAACACCGGGGAGCTGTTTTTT.

The chain carries TRBV5-5 and TRBJ1-1; D not certain. The CDR3 sequence is 16 residues long. The germline CDR1 and CDR2 sequences are SGHKS and YYEKEE (reference sequence). V lost 2 bases to trimming and J lost 0 bases, with 14 bases between them. The CDR3 region is CASSFVGLGVNTEAFF. CDR3 nucleotide sequence: TGTGCCAGCAGCTTCGTGGGCCTTGGGGTGAACACTGAAGCTTTCTTT.

This clonotype is medium-sized (0.01 to 0.1%). The chain couples TRBV25-1 to TRBJ1-5; D gene unclear. Germline CDR1 and CDR2: MGHDK and SYGVNS. The CDR3 consists of 13 residues. V was cut by 5 bases and J by 1 base, with 6 bases left in between. As DNA, the CDR3 is TGTGCCAGCAGTTCCCGAAGCAATCAGCCCCAGCATTTT. Translation gives CASSSRSNQPQHF.

This clonotype was counted a few times. The chain joins TRBV5-4 to TRBJ2-7; TRBD1 might be the D (7 bases). The CDR3 covers 16 residues. Germline-derived CDR1 and CDR2 are SGHNT and YYREEE (reference sequence). V was trimmed by 0 bases and J by 5 bases, leaving 18 bases between them. CDR3 nucleotide sequence: TGTGCCAGCAGCTTGGGAAGGAGGGGGCAGTGGAACGAGCAGTACTTC. It is translated as CASSLGRRGQWNEQYF.

This clonotype has just a few counts. The chain uses TRBV29-1 and TRBJ1-2; D gene unclear. The V end was cut by 0 bases, the J end by 6 bases, with 8 bases between. CDR3 size: 12 residues. CDR1 and CDR2 from the germline V gene are SQVTM and ANQGSEA. CDR3 region: CSVEDPGNGYTF. Here the CDR3 DNA reads TGCAGCGTTGAAGATCCCGGGAATGGCTACACCTTC.